This TCR beta chain emerged from a study of lymphopenia after photon versus proton radiotherapy. The length of the CDR3 is 16 residues. Germline-derived CDR1 and CDR2 are MGHRA and YSYEKL. Trimming took off 3 bases at V and 3 bases at J, with 12 bases between the two ends. For this clone: Its antigen is as yet unknown.

Study-wide findings and caveats: After the lymphocyte nadir, photon-treated repertoires showed oligoclonal expansion, especially of CD8+ Temra cells.

The method was immunoSEQ multiplex PCR; TCRdb's version includes in-frame clones alone and lacks a portion of them. The data show tens of thousands of clones, under 95% seen once. The chain is built from TRBV4-1 and TRBJ1-6; D ambiguous. The sample in question was peripheral blood, obtained from a patient treated with photon-based radiotherapy. This TCR was recovered from a woman aged 50 to 60 with cholangiocarcinoma. The CDR3 bases are TGCGCCAGCAGCCACATTCACACAGACTATAATTCACCCCTCCACTTT. Translating it yields CASSHIHTDYNSPLHF.